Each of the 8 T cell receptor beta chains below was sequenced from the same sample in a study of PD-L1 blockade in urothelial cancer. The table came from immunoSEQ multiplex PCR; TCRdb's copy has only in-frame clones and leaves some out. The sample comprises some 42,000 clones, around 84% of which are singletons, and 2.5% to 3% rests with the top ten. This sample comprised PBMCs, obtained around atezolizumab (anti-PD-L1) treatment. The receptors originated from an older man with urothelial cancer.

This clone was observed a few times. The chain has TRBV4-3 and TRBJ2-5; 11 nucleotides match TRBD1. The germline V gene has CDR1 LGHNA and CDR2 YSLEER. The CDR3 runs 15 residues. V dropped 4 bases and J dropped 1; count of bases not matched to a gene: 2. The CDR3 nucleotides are TGCGCCAGCAGCCTCGGACAGGGGGCCCAAGAGACCCAGTACTTC. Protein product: CASSLGQGAQETQYF.

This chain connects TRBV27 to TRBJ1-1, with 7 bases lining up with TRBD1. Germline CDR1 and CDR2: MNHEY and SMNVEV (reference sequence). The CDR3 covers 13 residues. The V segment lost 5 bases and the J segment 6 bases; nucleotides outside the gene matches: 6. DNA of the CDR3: TGTGCCAGCAGTATGTCCGGGACAGCTGAAGCTTTCTTT. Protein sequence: CASSMSGTAEAFF.

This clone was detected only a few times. For the CDR3, the DNA is TGTGCCAGCAGTGACGGACAGCTAAACTATGGCTACACCTTC. Its protein is CASSDGQLNYGYTF. The chain carries TRBV6-1 and TRBJ1-2; perhaps TRBD1 as D (6 bases). Trimming shortened V by 3 bases and J by 2 bases, and 10 bases separated the two germline ends. CDR3 length: 14 residues. Germline CDR1 reads MNHNS; CDR2 reads SASEGT.

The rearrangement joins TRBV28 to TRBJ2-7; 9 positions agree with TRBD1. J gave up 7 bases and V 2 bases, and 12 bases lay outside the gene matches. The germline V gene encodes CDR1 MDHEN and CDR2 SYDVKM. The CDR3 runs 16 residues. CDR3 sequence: CASSLTGQGTSGEQYF. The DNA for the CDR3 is TGTGCCAGCAGTTTAACCGGACAGGGGACATCAGGTGAGCAGTACTTC.

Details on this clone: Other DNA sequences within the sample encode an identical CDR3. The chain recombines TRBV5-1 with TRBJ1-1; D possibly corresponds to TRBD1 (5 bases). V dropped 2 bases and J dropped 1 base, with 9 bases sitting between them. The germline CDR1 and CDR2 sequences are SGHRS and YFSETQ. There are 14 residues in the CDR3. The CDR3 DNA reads TGCGCCAGCAGCTTAAGTCAGGGGAACACTGAAGCTTTCTTT. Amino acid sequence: CASSLSQGNTEAFF.

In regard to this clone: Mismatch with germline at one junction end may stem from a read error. CDR3 protein: CASRLSGTGSGETQYF. The CDR3 DNA reads TGTGCCAGCAGATTATCCGGGACAGGGAGCGGGGAGACCCAGTACTTC. The chain is built from TRBV27 and TRBJ2-5, with 9 nucleotides matching TRBD1. Germline V gene data show CDR1 as MNHEY and CDR2 as SMNVEV (reference sequence). The CDR3 loop spans 16 amino acids.

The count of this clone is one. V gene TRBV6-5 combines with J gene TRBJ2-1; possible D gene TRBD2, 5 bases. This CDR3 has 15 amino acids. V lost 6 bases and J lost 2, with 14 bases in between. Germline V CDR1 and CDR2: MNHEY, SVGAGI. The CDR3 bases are TGTGCCAGCAGCCCCTCGCGGGCGGCCTACAATGAGCAGTTCTTC. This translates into CASSPSRAAYNEQFF.

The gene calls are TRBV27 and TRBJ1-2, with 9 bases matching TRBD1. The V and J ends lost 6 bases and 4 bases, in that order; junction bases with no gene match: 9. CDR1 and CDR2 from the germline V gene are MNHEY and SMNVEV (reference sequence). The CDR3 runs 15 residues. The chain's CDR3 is CASRPGQGNFYGYTF. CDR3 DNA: TGTGCCAGCAGACCTGGACAGGGGAATTTCTATGGCTACACCTTC.